The rows below give T cell receptor beta chains drawn from one sample of a study of blood T cell repertoires in COVID-19. The assay was immunoSEQ multiplex PCR, and TCRdb's table has in-frame clones only and misses some. In the table there are hundreds of thousands of clones, roughly 88% of which are singletons. The sample was peripheral blood. The receptors derive from a woman of 80 years or more with COVID-19, enrolled during active disease. Both conserved end residues are part of each CDR3. D genes are given only for firm matches. Some rows have no size entry. The others give once, few or many, or a class for an expanded clone.

size,J,D,V,CDR3,DNA
-,TRBJ1-4,-,TRBV19,CASNDRTSVEKLFF,TGTGCCAGTAACGACAGGACCTCAGTTGAAAAACTGTTTTTT
few,TRBJ1-5,TRBD1,TRBV10-2,CASTEDRHQPQHF,TGCGCCAGCACCGAGGACAGGCATCAGCCCCAGCATTTT
-,TRBJ1-2,-,TRBV3-1/TRBV3-2,CASSPLEGYGYTF,TGTGCCAGCAGCCCCCTCGAGGGCTATGGCTACACCTTC
-,TRBJ2-1,-,TRBV5-1,CASSLVGESYNEQFF,TGCGCCAGCAGCTTGGTTGGGGAGTCCTACAATGAGCAGTTCTTC
-,TRBJ2-5,TRBD2,TRBV7-2,CASSLGASGVSRRETQYF,TGTGCCAGCAGCTTAGGTGCTAGCGGGGTATCTCGGAGAGAGACCCAGTACTTC
-,TRBJ1-3,-,TRBV5-1,CASSLSGASGNTIYF,TGCGCCAGCAGCTTGTCTGGGGCCTCTGGAAACACCATATATTTT
-,TRBJ1-4,TRBD1,TRBV5-1,CASSLRQGAFVEKLFF,TGCGCCAGCAGCCTAAGACAGGGGGCGTTTGTCGAAAAACTGTTTTTT
-,TRBJ1-2,TRBD1,TRBV3-1/TRBV3-2,CASSGRVDRGRSGYTF,TGTGCCAGCAGCGGAAGGGTTGACAGGGGGCGCAGTGGCTACACCTTC
once,TRBJ1-5,TRBD1,TRBV4-1,CASSIQGGQPQHF,TGCGCCAGCAGCATACAGGGGGGTCAGCCCCAGCATTTT
-,TRBJ2-1,TRBD1,TRBV24-1,CATSEAPGQGFHNEQFF,TGTGCCACCAGTGAGGCTCCGGGACAGGGGTTCCACAATGAGCAGTTCTTC
-,TRBJ1-5,-,TRBV16,CASSQANQGSGQPQHF,TGTGCCAGCAGCCAAGCAAACCAGGGTTCCGGTCAGCCCCAGCATTTT
-,TRBJ2-5,-,TRBV9,CASSVAAGVELRETQYF,TGTGCCAGCAGCGTAGCCGCAGGGGTCGAATTGAGAGAGACCCAGTACTTC
-,TRBJ2-6,-,TRBV5-1,CASSTSSSGANVLTF,TGCGCCAGCAGCACCTCCAGCTCTGGGGCCAACGTCCTGACTTTC
once,TRBJ1-5,-,TRBV15,CARGVHRRDF,TGTGCCAGGGGGGTTCACCGGCGCGATTTT
once,TRBJ2-5,TRBD2,TRBV25-1,CASSELAGGAETQYF,TGTGCCAGCAGTGAGCTAGCGGGGGGTGCGGAGACCCAGTACTTC
few,TRBJ1-6,TRBD1,TRBV18,CASSPIQGDNSPLHF,TGTGCCAGCTCACCGATTCAGGGGGATAATTCACCCCTCCACTTT
-,TRBJ2-3,-,TRBV3-1/TRBV3-2,CASSQASSTDTQYF,TGTGCCAGCAGCCAGGCCAGTAGCACAGATACGCAGTATTTT
-,TRBJ2-7,TRBD2,TRBV28,CASKTSGGNSYEQYF,TGTGCCAGCAAGACTAGCGGGGGGAACTCCTACGAGCAGTACTTC
-,TRBJ2-3,TRBD1,TRBV5-4,CASSWKTGVGGTDTQYF,TGTGCCAGCAGCTGGAAGACAGGGGTAGGAGGCACAGATACGCAGTATTTT
-,TRBJ2-1,TRBD2,TRBV5-4,CASSSAGDSNEQFF,TGTGCCAGCAGCTCTGCGGGGGACTCCAATGAGCAGTTCTTC